The sequence of this TCR beta chain was determined in a study of CD8 T cells in Susac syndrome. RNA in amounts of roughly 0.5 to 1 ug was reverse transcribed with random hexamers. Coverage of TCR beta CDR3 amplification by immunoSEQ multiplex PCR extended to 54 Vbeta and 13 Jbeta. A single record per CDR3 protein comes from TCRdb applying MiXCR to the immunoSEQ multiplex PCR reads. The table shows some 95,000 distinct CDR3 sequences, with approximately 95% occurring only once. CDR1 and CDR2 from the germline V gene are SNHLY and FYNNEI. Trimming removed 4 bases from V and 6 bases from J, with 6 bases in between. This CDR3 has 12 amino acids. Controls comprised healthy donors matched for age and sex. This clonotype was seen only a few times.

The material sequenced was CD8+ T cells from PBMCs. The V call is TRBV2, the J call TRBJ2-2; D possibly corresponds to TRBD1 (5 bases). This receptor was taken from a human donor in good health. Here the CDR3 reads CASSGGAGELFF. In DNA, the CDR3 is TGTGCCAGCAGTGGGGGCGCCGGGGAGCTGTTTTTT.